Detailed here is one T cell receptor beta chain. This clonotype showed up many times. Its antigen remains undetermined. Per-nucleotide qualities are absent, and no much larger clonotype sits a single base away. Library preparation used PCR. TCRdb lists the instrument as Illumina HiSeq 2500. TCR libraries were prepared with molecular barcoding, using unique molecular identifiers to normalize TCRbeta repertoire quantification. TCRdb trimmed public reads at Q25 via fastp, called clones via MiXCR and kept in-frame beta chains. Each entry merges the rows of one CDR3 protein and shows their most common DNA and genes. For this sample there are 30,000 or so distinct CDR3 sequences; less than 8.5% appear just once. The top ten constitute more than 25% of the sample. This sample was included in a study of T-cell reconstitution after alpha-beta-depleted transplantation in children (dated by TCRdb to 2016 to 2017). About the full investigation: T-cell immune reconstitution after TCRalphabeta/CD19-depleted allogeneic hematopoietic cell transplantation in children was quantitatively tracked in the study by means of TCR repertoire profiling. The study at large found these results: The frequencies of hyperexpanded clones fell over the following months, and after one year, T-cell counts and TCRbeta diversity were mostly attributed to newly produced T cells. In some patients, the high TCRbeta diversity seen at day 60 was put down to recipient T cells and intrathymic progenitors that had survived conditioning. About two months after transplant, the apparently early recovery of alphabetaT-cell counts reportedly depended on just several hundred clones that had expanded rapidly and came from non-depleted graft cells.

This sample's time point label indicates: day 60 (about 2 months) after transplantation. The sample's treatment or condition label, decoded: allogeneic hematopoietic cell transplantation with graft depleted of TCRalphabeta T cells and CD19 B cells. The children who served as transplant recipients had been given grafts of TCRalphabeta/CD19-depleted allogeneic hematopoietic cells. This clonotype was obtained from a child younger than two who had a stem cell transplant for acute myeloid leukemia, so the T cells may come from the graft donor. Sequencing used peripheral blood, obtained 60 days after TCRalphabeta/CD19-depleted stem cell transplant.

The CDR3 sequence is CASSLTNYGYTF. The base sequence is TGTGCCAGCAGCTTGACCAACTATGGCTACACCTTC. The rearranged chain carries TRBV5-5 and TRBJ1-2; the D gene cannot be named for sure. The CDR3 spans 12 residues, from the cysteine through the phenylalanine. Only the CDR3 part of the read is kept: 36 bases, read in frame from the first base. The germline V gene (reference sequence) supplies CDR1 SGHKS and CDR2 YYEKEE. Deletion took 1 base off V and 2 bases off J, with a span of 3 bases between the germline ends.